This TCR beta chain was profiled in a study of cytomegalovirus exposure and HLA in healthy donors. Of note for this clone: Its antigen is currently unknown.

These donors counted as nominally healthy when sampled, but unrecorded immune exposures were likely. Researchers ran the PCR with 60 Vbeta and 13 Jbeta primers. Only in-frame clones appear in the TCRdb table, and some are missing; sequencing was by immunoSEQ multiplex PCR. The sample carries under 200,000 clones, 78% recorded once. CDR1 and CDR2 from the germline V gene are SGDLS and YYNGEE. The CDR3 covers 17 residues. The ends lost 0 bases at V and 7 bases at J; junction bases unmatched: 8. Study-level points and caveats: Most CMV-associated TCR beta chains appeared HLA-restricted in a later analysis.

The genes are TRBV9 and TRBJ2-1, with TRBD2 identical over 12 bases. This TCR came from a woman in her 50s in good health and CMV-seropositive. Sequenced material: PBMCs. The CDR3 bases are TGTGCCAGCAGCGTAGAGGCTAGCGGGAGGGTTATTAATGAGCAGTTCTTC. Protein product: CASSVEASGRVINEQFF.